The entry below gives a single T cell receptor beta chain sequence along with its context. Its target is unknown. PCR amplification relied on 60 Vbeta primers (plus 13 Jbeta primers). The protocol was immunoSEQ multiplex PCR, while the TCRdb copy is restricted to in-frame clones and leaves out a portion. The sample has roughly 200,000 clones; just over 75% are singletons. The data stem from a study of cytomegalovirus exposure and HLA in healthy donors. V lost 2 bases, J lost 0 bases, and 13 bases lay in between. The CDR3 spans 16 residues. Germline CDR1 reads SGDLS; CDR2 reads YYNGEE. Regarding the study as a whole: In a later analysis, at a false discovery rate of 0.05, approximately 16,000 TCR beta sequences were associated with HLA alleles. CMV serostatus was the only recorded immune exposure for donors. The study designated 150 to 200 TCR beta chains cytomegalovirus-associated. TCR beta V segments were, for the most part, productive about 87% or about 30% of the time in an earlier analysis.

What was sequenced was PBMCs. J is TRBJ2-3 and V is TRBV9, with a tentative D call TRBD1 (6 bases). This receptor was obtained from a young man in good health and CMV-seronegative. The CDR3 DNA follows: TGTGCCAGCAGCGTGGAAGGGGGAACGAGCACAGATACGCAGTATTTT. Protein product: CASSVEGGTSTDTQYF.